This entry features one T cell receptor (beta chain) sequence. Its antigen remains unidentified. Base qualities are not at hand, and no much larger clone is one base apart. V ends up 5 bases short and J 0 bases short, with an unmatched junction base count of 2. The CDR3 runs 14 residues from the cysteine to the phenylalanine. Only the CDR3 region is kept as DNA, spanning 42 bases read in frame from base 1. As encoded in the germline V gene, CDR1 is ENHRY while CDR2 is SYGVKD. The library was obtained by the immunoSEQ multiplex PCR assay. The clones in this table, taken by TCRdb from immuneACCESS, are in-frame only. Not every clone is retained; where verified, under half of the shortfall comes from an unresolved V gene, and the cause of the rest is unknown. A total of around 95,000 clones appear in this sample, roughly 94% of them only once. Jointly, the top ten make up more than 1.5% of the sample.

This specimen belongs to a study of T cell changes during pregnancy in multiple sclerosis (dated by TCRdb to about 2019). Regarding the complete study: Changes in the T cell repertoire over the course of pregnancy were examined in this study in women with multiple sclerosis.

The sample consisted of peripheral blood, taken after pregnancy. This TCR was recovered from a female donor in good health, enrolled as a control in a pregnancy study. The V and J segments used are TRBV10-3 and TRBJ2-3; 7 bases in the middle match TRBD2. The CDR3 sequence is CAISLAASTDTQYF. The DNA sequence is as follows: TGTGCCATCAGTCTAGCGGCTAGCACAGATACGCAGTATTTT.